This TCR beta chain was sequenced in a study of OX40 agonist ivuxolimab in advanced cancers. Background on the study: Patients received ivuxolimab, an agonistic anti-OX40 (CD134) antibody.

This clone is categorized as medium-sized. The J segment lost 2 bases and the V segment lost 4 bases, leaving 10 bases of the junction unmatched. The CDR3 runs to 18 residues. Germline CDR1 and CDR2: MDHEN and SYDVKM. Repertoires were generated with immunoSEQ multiplex PCR, while TCRdb's copy carries only in-frame clones and drops some. The table records around 60,000 clones, 79% of them present only once. The clonotype comes from an adult with an advanced solid tumor such as melanoma, head and neck, liver or kidney cancer. The sample consisted of CD4+ or CD8+ T cells sorted from blood, taken in a trial of the OX40 agonist ivuxolimab. The rearrangement joins TRBV28 to TRBJ2-7, with TRBD2 matching over 14 bases. The CDR3 DNA is TGTGCCAGCAGTTCCCCGGGACTAGCGGGAGTAGAGGCCTACGAGCAGTACTTC. Translation gives CASSSPGLAGVEAYEQYF.